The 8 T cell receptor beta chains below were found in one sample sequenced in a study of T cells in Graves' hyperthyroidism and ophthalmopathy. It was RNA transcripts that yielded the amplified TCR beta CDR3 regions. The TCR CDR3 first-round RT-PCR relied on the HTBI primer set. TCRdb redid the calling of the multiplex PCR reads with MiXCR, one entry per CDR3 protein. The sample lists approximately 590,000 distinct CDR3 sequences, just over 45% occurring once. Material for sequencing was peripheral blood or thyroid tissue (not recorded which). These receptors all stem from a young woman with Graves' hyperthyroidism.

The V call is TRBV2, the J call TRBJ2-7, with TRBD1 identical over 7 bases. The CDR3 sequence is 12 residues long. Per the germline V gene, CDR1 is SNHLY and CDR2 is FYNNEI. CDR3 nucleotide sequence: TGTGCTAACCGGGGACAGACCTACGAGCAGTACTTC. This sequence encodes CANRGQTYEQYF.

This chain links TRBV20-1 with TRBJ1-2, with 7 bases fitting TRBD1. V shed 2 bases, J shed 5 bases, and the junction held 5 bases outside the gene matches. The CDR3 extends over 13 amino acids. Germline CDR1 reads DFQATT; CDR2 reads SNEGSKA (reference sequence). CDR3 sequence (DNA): TGCAGTGCTAGACCCGGACAGGTGTATGGCTACACCTTC. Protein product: CSARPGQVYGYTF.

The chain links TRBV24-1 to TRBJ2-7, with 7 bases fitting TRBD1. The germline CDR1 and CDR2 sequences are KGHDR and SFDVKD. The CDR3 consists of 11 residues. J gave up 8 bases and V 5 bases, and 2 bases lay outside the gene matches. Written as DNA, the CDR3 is TGTGCCACCAGTGGACAGGGAAAGCAGTACTTC. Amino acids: CATSGQGKQYF.

The CDR3 DNA reads as TGTGCCAGCAGCTATTATAGCAATCAGCCCCAGCATTTT. The encoded protein is CASSYYSNQPQHF. This sequence joins TRBV6-1 and TRBJ1-5; unclear D gene. Trimming took off 6 bases at V and 0 bases at J, with 6 bases between the two ends. The CDR3 length is 13 residues. Per the germline V gene, CDR1 is MNHNS and CDR2 is SASEGT.

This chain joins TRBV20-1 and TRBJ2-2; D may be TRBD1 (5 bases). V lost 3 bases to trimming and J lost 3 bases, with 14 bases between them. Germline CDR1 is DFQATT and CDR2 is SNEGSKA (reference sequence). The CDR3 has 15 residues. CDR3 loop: CSARADRGDTGELFF. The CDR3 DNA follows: TGCAGTGCTAGGGCGGATAGGGGTGACACCGGGGAGCTGTTTTTT.

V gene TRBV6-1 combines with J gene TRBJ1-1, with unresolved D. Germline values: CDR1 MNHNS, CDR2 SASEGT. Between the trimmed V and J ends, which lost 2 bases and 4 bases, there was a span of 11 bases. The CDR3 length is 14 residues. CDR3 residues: CASSESGVGTEAFF. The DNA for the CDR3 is TGTGCCAGCAGTGAATCCGGTGTTGGCACTGAAGCTTTCTTT.

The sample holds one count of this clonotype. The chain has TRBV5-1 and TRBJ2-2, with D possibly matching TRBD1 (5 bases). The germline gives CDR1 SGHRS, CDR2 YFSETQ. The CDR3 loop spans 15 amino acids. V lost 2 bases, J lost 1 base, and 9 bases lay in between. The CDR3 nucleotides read TGCGCCAGCAGCTTTACAGGCTTGAACACCGGGGAGCTGTTTTTT. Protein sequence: CASSFTGLNTGELFF. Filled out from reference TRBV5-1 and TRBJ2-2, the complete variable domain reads KAGVTQTPRYLIKTRGQQVTLSCSPISGHRSVSWYQQTPGQGLQFLFEYFSETQRNKGNFPGRFSGRQFSNSRSEMNVSTLELGDSALYLCASSFTGLNTGELFFGEGSRLTVL.

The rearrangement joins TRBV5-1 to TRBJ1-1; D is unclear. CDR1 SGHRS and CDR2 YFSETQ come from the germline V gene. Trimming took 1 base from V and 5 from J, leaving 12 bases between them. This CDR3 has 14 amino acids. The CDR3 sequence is CASSLIVSGTEAFF. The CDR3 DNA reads TGCGCCAGCAGCTTGATAGTAAGCGGGACTGAAGCTTTCTTT.